This T cell receptor (beta chain) was captured in a study of blood T cell repertoires in COVID-19. Background on the study: The origin of the acute and convalescent COVID-19 samples was the United States, Italy and Spain. Sample material is recorded as cDNA or gDNA derived from T cells, B-cell-depleted T cells, or PBMCs.

This CDR3 has 15 amino acids. CDR1 is SGHRS and CDR2 is YFSETQ in the germline V gene. The germline V and J ends were trimmed by 1 base and 0 bases, with 8 bases remaining between them. In the source study's methods: From reference gene primer amplification, estimates of nucleated cell counts were derived. Profiling relied on immunoSEQ multiplex PCR, and the TCRdb table lists in-frame clones only, not all of them. That table gives V, J and clone size, and the DNA gave D and trimming. Of 150,000 to 200,000 clones listed, 81% are singletons. Sequenced material: peripheral blood. The TCR sequence derives from a man aged 60-69 years with active or convalescent COVID-19. This chain connects TRBV5-1 to TRBJ1-3; D is unclear. The CDR3 spells CASSLLGDSGNTIYF. As DNA, the CDR3 is TGCGCCAGCAGCTTGTTAGGAGACTCTGGAAACACCATATATTTT.